Shown below are 9 T cell receptor beta chains from a single sample sequenced in a study of Graves' ophthalmopathy and Graves' hyperthyroidism. Amplifying from RNA transcripts, the study obtained TCR beta CDR3 regions. Following a first-round RT-PCR that used HTBI primers, a second-round multiplex PCR was carried out. TCRdb re-called the multiplex PCR reads with MiXCR, one entry per CDR3 protein. The sample consists of 200,000 to 250,000 distinct CDR3 sequences, roughly 21% of them appearing once. The sequenced sample was peripheral blood. The receptors originated from a woman aged 45-60 years with Graves' ophthalmopathy.

Ten or more counts support this clonotype. The chain joins TRBV30 to TRBJ2-7; D may be TRBD1 (6 bases). Per the germline V gene, CDR1 is GTSNPN and CDR2 is SVGIG (reference sequence). V was cut by 7 bases and J by 0 bases, with 13 bases left in between. The length of the CDR3 is 13 residues. CDR3 amino acids: CASAGQHSYEQYF. As DNA, the CDR3 is TGTGCCTCAGCTGGACAGCACTCCTACGAGCAGTACTTC.

Many counts were recorded for this clonotype. The V gene is TRBV7-8, the J gene TRBJ2-7, with 7 bases fitting TRBD1. J lost 3 bases, V lost 5 bases, and 7 bases had no gene match. The CDR3 is 14 amino acids. Germline CDR1 SGHVS, CDR2 FQNEAQ. DNA of the CDR3: TGTGCCAGCAGCCTGTTGGCAGGGGGCTACGAGCAGTACTTC. Translating gives CASSLLAGGYEQYF.

This clonotype came up many times. This sequence joins TRBV27 and TRBJ2-7; no reliable D call. V gave up 4 bases and J gave up 2 bases, with 12 bases separating them. CDR1 MNHEY and CDR2 SMNVEV come from the germline V gene (reference sequence). The CDR3 is 14 amino acids. The CDR3 loop is CASSYETATYEQYF. The DNA of the CDR3 is TGTGCCAGCAGTTATGAGACGGCTACCTACGAGCAGTACTTC.

Ten or more counts support this clonotype. The rearrangement links TRBV10-2 to TRBJ1-1; D is undetermined. The CDR3 has 12 residues. Germline CDR1 reads WSHSY; CDR2 reads SAAADI. Trimming removed 2 bases at V and 6 bases at J, with 7 bases between. As DNA, the CDR3 is TGCGCCAGCAGTGAGCCCCTATCTGAAGCTTTCTTT. It specifies CASSEPLSEAFF.

This clonotype was counted many times. The rearrangement uses TRBV7-2 and TRBJ2-5; the match to TRBD1 covers 8 bases. Germline trimming cut 3 bases from V and 4 bases from J; bases unmatched to any gene: 4. This CDR3 is 14 amino acids long. Looked up from germline, CDR1 is SGHTA and CDR2 is FQGNSA. The CDR3 region has the DNA TGTGCCAGCAGCTTGCGCAGGGGGCCAGAGACCCAGTACTTC. It is translated as CASSLRRGPETQYF.

This clonotype was picked up many times. The CDR3 protein is CASSVGDSPLHF. CDR3 bases: TGTGCCAGCAGCGTCGGGGACTCACCCCTCCACTTT. The chain is built from TRBV9 and TRBJ1-6; D perhaps matches TRBD1 (5 bases). V was shortened by 2 bases and J by 10 bases, with 7 bases between the two germline ends. The CDR3 runs to 12 residues. CDR1 is SGDLS, CDR2 YYNGEE, per germline.

This clonotype occurred a few times. The chain is built from TRBV3-1 and TRBJ1-1, with D maybe TRBD1 (5 bases). CDR1 is LGHDT, CDR2 YNNKEL, per germline (reference sequence). V lost 1 base to trimming and J lost 5 bases, with 8 bases between them. The CDR3 extends over 13 amino acids. CDR3 DNA sequence: TGTGCCAGCAGCCAAGTTAGGGGAACTGAAGCTTTCTTT. It encodes CASSQVRGTEAFF.

This clonotype was found many times. This rearrangement joins TRBV11-1 to TRBJ1-2; 9 positions match TRBD1. The CDR3 extends over 14 amino acids. Germline CDR1 is SGHAT and CDR2 is FQDESV (reference sequence). V lost 5 bases, J lost 8 bases, and 9 bases stayed unmatched. The CDR3 sequence is CASSRTGELSGYTF. The CDR3 nucleotides read TGTGCCAGCAGCCGGACAGGGGAACTATCCGGCTACACCTTC.

The chain couples TRBV2 to TRBJ1-4; D unclear. Germline CDR1 reads SNHLY; CDR2 reads FYNNEI. This CDR3 has 14 residues. V shed 4 bases and J shed 3 bases, with 9 bases lying between them. As DNA, the CDR3 is TGTGCCAGCAGTGTTTATGGTGCTAATGAAAAACTGTTTTTT. Its protein product is CASSVYGANEKLFF.